Sequencing of this TCR beta chain was carried out in a study of blood T cell repertoires in COVID-19. Germline V gene lookup returns CDR1 SGHTA and CDR2 FQGNSA. The CDR3 consists of 15 residues. J lost 4 bases, V lost 4 bases, and 5 bases had no gene match. Original handling: Amplification of reference gene primers was used by the study to estimate nucleated cell counts. Assay used: immunoSEQ multiplex PCR; TCRdb lists only in-frame clones, some missing. V and J calls and clone size come straight from that table; D and trimming were deduced from the DNA. The sample lists some 210,000 clones; around 84% were seen once.

This receptor was obtained from a human donor in a cohort sampled during active COVID-19. The sequencing input was peripheral blood. This chain connects TRBV7-2 to TRBJ2-1, with TRBD1 identical over 9 bases. This CDR3 is CASSSMGTGYNEQFF. In nucleotides, the CDR3 is TGTGCCAGCAGCTCAATGGGGACAGGGTACAATGAGCAGTTCTTC.